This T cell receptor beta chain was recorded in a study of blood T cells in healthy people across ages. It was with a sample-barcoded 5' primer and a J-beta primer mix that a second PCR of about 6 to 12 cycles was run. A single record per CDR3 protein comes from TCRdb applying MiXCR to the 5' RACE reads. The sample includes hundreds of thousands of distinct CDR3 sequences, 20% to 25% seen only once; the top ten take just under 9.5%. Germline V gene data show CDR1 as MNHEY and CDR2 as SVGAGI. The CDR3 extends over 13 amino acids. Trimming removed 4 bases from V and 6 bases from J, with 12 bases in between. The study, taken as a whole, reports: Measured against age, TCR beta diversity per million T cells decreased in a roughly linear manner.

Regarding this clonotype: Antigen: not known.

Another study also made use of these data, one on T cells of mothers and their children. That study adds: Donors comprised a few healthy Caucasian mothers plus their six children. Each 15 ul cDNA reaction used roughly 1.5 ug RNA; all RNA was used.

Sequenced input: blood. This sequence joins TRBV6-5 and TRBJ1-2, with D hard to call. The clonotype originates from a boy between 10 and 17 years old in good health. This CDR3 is CASSSILGNGYTF. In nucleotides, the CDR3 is TGTGCCAGCAGTTCCATATTAGGGAATGGCTACACCTTC.